A selection of T cell receptor beta chains follows, all from one sample in a study of blood T cell repertoires in COVID-19. Sequencing was performed with immunoSEQ multiplex PCR; in TCRdb, only in-frame clones are kept and a portion is missing. The sample records about 410,000 clones, 70% to 90% being singletons. Sequenced material: peripheral blood. The receptors here all came from a woman aged 40 to 49 with COVID-19, enrolled during active disease. CDR3s include the opening cysteine and the closing phenylalanine or tryptophan. The order of the fields is clone size, V gene, D gene, J gene, CDR3 protein, CDR3 DNA. D genes are given only for firm matches. Clone size is shown for a subset of rows, as once, few, many or a class of expanded clone.

-	TRBV4-2	TRBD2	TRBJ2-1	CASSQTTGGGANEQFF	TGTGCCAGCAGCCAAACAACTGGCGGGGGGGCAAATGAGCAGTTCTTC
-	TRBV3-1/TRBV3-2	-	TRBJ1-2	CASSLRRSGADGYTF	TGTGCCAGCAGTCTCAGGAGATCAGGGGCCGATGGCTACACCTTC
-	TRBV6-6	-	TRBJ1-1	CASSDTGQLNTEAFF	TGTGCCAGCAGTGACACGGGACAACTTAACACTGAAGCTTTCTTT
once	TRBV30	-	TRBJ2-2	CAWRGGYTGELFF	TGTGCCTGGAGGGGAGGTTACACCGGGGAGCTGTTTTTT
-	TRBV29-1	TRBD1	TRBJ2-1	CSGWTGGFYNEQFF	TGCAGCGGCTGGACAGGGGGATTCTACAATGAGCAGTTCTTC
once	TRBV10-2	TRBD2	TRBJ2-4	CASTPVGGRGAKNIQYF	TGCGCCAGCACCCCGGTGGGTGGGAGGGGAGCCAAAAACATTCAGTACTTC
once	TRBV28	TRBD1	TRBJ2-1	CASSRQGGDEQFF	TGTGCCAGCAGCCGACAGGGGGGCGATGAGCAGTTCTTC
-	TRBV27	TRBD1	TRBJ1-2	CASSTGGYGYTF	TGTGCCAGCAGTACAGGGGGCTATGGCTACACCTTC
once	TRBV9	-	TRBJ1-6	CASSVTGNNSPLHF	TGTGCCAGCAGCGTAACAGGGAATAATTCACCCCTCCACTTT
-	TRBV18	-	TRBJ1-2	CASSPPITYYGYTF	TGTGCCAGCTCACCACCGATAACCTATTATGGCTACACCTTC
-	TRBV11-2	TRBD2	TRBJ2-1	CASSLTGLAGAYNEQFF	TGTGCCAGCAGCTTAACGGGGCTAGCGGGTGCCTACAATGAGCAGTTCTTC
-	TRBV18	-	TRBJ1-1	CASSPGAPNTEAFF	TGTGCCAGCTCGCCTGGAGCCCCGAACACTGAAGCTTTCTTT
-	TRBV28	TRBD1	TRBJ1-5	CASSLRQGGQPQHF	TGTGCCAGCAGTTTGAGACAGGGCGGTCAGCCCCAGCATTTT
-	TRBV9	TRBD2	TRBJ2-3	CASSSGGGRTDTQYF	TGTGCCAGCAGCTCCGGGGGCGGGAGGACAGATACGCAGTATTTT
-	TRBV6-5	-	TRBJ2-7	CASSYRQAPYEQYF	TGTGCCAGCAGTTACAGGCAGGCCCCCTACGAGCAGTACTTC
-	TRBV6-5	-	TRBJ2-7	CASSYGGYGYEQYF	TGTGCCAGCAGTTACGGGGGGTATGGCTACGAGCAGTACTTC
-	TRBV29-1	TRBD1	TRBJ2-7	CSVDGQGGSYEQYF	TGCAGCGTTGATGGACAGGGAGGATCCTACGAGCAGTACTTC
-	TRBV16	-	TRBJ1-5	CASSQSTSYQPQHF	TGTGCCAGCAGCCAATCGACATCATATCAGCCCCAGCATTTT